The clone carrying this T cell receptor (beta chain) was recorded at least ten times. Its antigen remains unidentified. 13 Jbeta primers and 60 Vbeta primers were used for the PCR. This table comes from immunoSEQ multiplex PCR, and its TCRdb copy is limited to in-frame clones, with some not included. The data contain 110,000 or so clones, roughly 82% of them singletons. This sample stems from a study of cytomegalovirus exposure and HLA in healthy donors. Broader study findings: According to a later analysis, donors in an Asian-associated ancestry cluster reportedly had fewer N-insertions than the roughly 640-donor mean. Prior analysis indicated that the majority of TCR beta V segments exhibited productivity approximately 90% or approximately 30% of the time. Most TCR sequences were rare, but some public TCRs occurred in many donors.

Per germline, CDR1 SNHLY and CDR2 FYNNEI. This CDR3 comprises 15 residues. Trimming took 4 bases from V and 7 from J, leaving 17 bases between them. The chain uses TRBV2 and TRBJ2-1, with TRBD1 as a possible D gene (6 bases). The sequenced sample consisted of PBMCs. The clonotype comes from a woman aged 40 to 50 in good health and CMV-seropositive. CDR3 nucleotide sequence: TGTGCCAGCAGTGTAGGGGGTGGGGGATCGAATGAGCAGTTCTTC. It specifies CASSVGGGGSNEQFF.